The 27 T cell receptor beta chains below come from one sample, sequenced in a study of blood T cell repertoires in COVID-19. Sequenced by immunoSEQ multiplex PCR; TCRdb stores in-frame clones only, minus some. The data hold around 300,000 clones, with approximately 88% observed a single time. Sequencing was carried out using PBMCs or T cells enriched from blood (not recorded which). The receptors derive from a man aged 25 to 40 who had recovered from COVID-19.

The CDR3 region is CASSLVAGRGGEKLFF. Here the CDR3 DNA reads TGTGCCAGCAGCTTAGTCGCGGGGAGAGGTGGTGAAAAACTGTTTTTT. The rearrangement links TRBV7-9 to TRBJ1-4; D gene uncertain. CDR3 length: 16 residues. Trimming stripped 1 base from V and 7 bases from J, with 16 bases between. Germline V CDR1 and CDR2: SEHNR, FQNEAQ (reference sequence).

This clone was detected many times. The V gene is TRBV5-1, the J gene TRBJ1-5; tentatively, D is TRBD1 (5 bases). V was clipped by 2 bases and J by 4 bases, with 7 bases between them. The CDR3 is 13 amino acids. Germline V gene data show CDR1 as SGHRS and CDR2 as YFSETQ. As DNA, the CDR3 is TGCGCCAGCAGCTTCGGGGGGAATCAGCCCCAGCATTTT. It yields the protein CASSFGGNQPQHF.

Points on this clone: The sample holds other DNA sequences that translate to the same CDR3. The V gene is TRBV7-9, the J gene TRBJ2-2; no definite D call. CDR3 length: 14 amino acids. V dropped 2 bases and J dropped 4 bases, with 8 bases sitting between them. CDR1 SEHNR and CDR2 FQNEAQ come from the germline V gene (reference sequence). The CDR3 sequence: CASSLRGGTGELFF. The CDR3 DNA sequence: TGTGCCAGCAGCTTAAGAGGTGGCACCGGGGAGCTGTTTTTT.

This clone came up a few times. The chain combines TRBV10-2 with TRBJ2-7; 8 bases fit TRBD1. Germline V gives CDR1 WSHSY, CDR2 SAAADI. This CDR3 is 17 amino acids long. The trim removed 1 base at V and 4 bases at J, leaving 12 bases unmatched. CDR3 region: CASSEYYRPGGVYEQYF. CDR3 coding DNA: TGCGCCAGCAGTGAGTATTATCGGCCAGGGGGCGTGTACGAGCAGTACTTC.

For this clone: This CDR3 is also generated by other DNA sequences in the sample. The V gene is TRBV28, the J gene TRBJ1-5, with 7 bases lining up with TRBD1. CDR1 is MDHEN and CDR2 is SYDVKM in the germline V gene. V lost 6 bases and J lost 6; bases outside the gene matches: 5. The CDR3 totals 13 residues. DNA of the CDR3: TGTGCCAGCAGGGAGGGGGCAGGTCAGCCCCAGCATTTT. Translated: CASREGAGQPQHF.

This chain joins TRBV5-1 and TRBJ1-1; D remains unclear. The germline gives CDR1 SGHRS, CDR2 YFSETQ. This CDR3 comprises 14 residues. V was clipped by 0 bases and J by 1 base, with 7 bases between them. The CDR3 loop reads CASSLGFRNTEAFF. DNA of the CDR3: TGCGCCAGCAGCTTGGGTTTCAGGAACACTGAAGCTTTCTTT.

The chain has TRBV4-2 and TRBJ1-5; TRBD1 is a possible D gene (5 bases). Germline V gene lookup returns CDR1 LGHNA and CDR2 YNFKEQ. V was shortened by 4 bases and J by 1 base, with 11 bases between the two germline ends. This CDR3 is built from 15 residues. The CDR3 protein is CASSPAGGSNQPQHF. The CDR3 region has the DNA TGTGCCAGCAGCCCAGCGGGGGGAAGCAATCAGCCCCAGCATTTT.

This chain joins TRBV27 and TRBJ1-2; TRBD1 is a possible D gene (6 bases). Trimming stripped 4 bases from V and 5 bases from J, with 14 bases between. Germline-derived CDR1 and CDR2 are MNHEY and SMNVEV (reference sequence). CDR3 length: 14 residues. CDR3 residues: CASSSRDRRYGYTF. For the CDR3, the DNA is TGTGCCAGCAGTTCCCGAGACAGGAGGTATGGCTACACCTTC.

The chain recombines TRBV5-1 with TRBJ2-1; 10 nucleotides match TRBD1. After removal of 0 bases from V and 10 bases from J, the junction contained 4 bases not matched to a gene. Per the germline V gene, CDR1 is SGHRS and CDR2 is YFSETQ. This CDR3 has 14 residues. The CDR3 region is CASSLGQGAWEQFF. The CDR3 nucleotides are TGCGCCAGCAGCTTGGGACAGGGGGCGTGGGAGCAGTTCTTC. Based on the CDR3 plus reference TRBV5-1 and TRBJ2-1, the full variable domain is KAGVTQTPRYLIKTRGQQVTLSCSPISGHRSVSWYQQTPGQGLQFLFEYFSETQRNKGNFPGRFSGRQFSNSRSEMNVSTLELGDSALYLCASSLGQGAWEQFFGPGTRLTVL.

The chain recombines TRBV6-5 with TRBJ1-2, with 8 bases identical to TRBD1. Germline V gene sequence: CDR1 MNHEY, CDR2 SVGAGI. The V segment lost 5 bases and the J segment 6 bases; nucleotides outside the gene matches: 11. The CDR3 runs 15 residues. The CDR3 protein is CASSPTGGLIDGYTF. In DNA form, the CDR3 reads TGTGCCAGCAGTCCCACAGGGGGACTAATAGATGGCTACACCTTC.

The V gene is TRBV24-1, the J gene TRBJ1-2; 9 bases map to TRBD1. Germline V lookup: CDR1 KGHDR, CDR2 SFDVKD. V was clipped by 7 bases and J by 7 bases; unmatched bases: 6. This CDR3 is 13 amino acids long. CDR3 sequence (DNA): TGTGCCACCAGCACAACAGGGGGCTTTGGCTACACCTTC. Protein sequence: CATSTTGGFGYTF.

The V call is TRBV7-9, the J call TRBJ1-4; D perhaps matches TRBD1 (5 bases). V was cut by 6 bases and J by 8 bases, with 13 bases left in between. CDR1 and CDR2 from the germline V gene are SEHNR and FQNEAQ (reference sequence). This CDR3 spans 13 amino acids. As DNA, the CDR3 is TGTGCCAGCAGACGGGACTTGGACGAAAAACTGTTTTTT. Its protein product is CASRRDLDEKLFF.

V gene TRBV10-3 combines with J gene TRBJ2-3; possible D gene TRBD1, 6 bases. The CDR3 runs 15 residues. The V and J ends lost 4 bases and 0 bases respectively, with 11 bases between them. Germline V gene data show CDR1 as ENHRY and CDR2 as SYGVKD. CDR3 region: CAISAPQGSTDTQYF. DNA for the CDR3: TGTGCCATCAGTGCACCACAGGGTAGCACAGATACGCAGTATTTT.

This chain connects TRBV5-6 to TRBJ1-5; 9 nucleotides line up with TRBD1. The CDR3 length is 17 residues. The germline CDR1 and CDR2 sequences are SGHDT and YYEEEE. V was clipped by 1 base and J by 1 base; unmatched bases: 6. The chain's CDR3 is CASSLFGTGLSNQPQHF. The CDR3, as DNA: TGTGCCAGCAGCTTGTTTGGGACAGGGTTGAGCAATCAGCCCCAGCATTTT.

This clone was detected a few times. The chain recombines TRBV10-3 with TRBJ1-2, with 7 bases matching TRBD1. Germline V gene sequence: CDR1 ENHRY, CDR2 SYGVKD. The CDR3 runs 15 residues. V lost 0 bases and J lost 8; bases outside the gene matches: 9. Here the CDR3 reads CAISESTQGGAGYTF. Here the CDR3 DNA reads TGTGCCATCAGTGAGTCGACTCAAGGGGGCGCGGGCTACACCTTC.

This chain uses TRBV7-6 with TRBJ2-1, with D tentatively TRBD2 (6 bases). Per germline, CDR1 SGHVS and CDR2 FNYEAQ. Trimming left V 4 bases short and J 10 bases short, with 26 bases between. The CDR3 is 17 residues long. The CDR3 region is CASSSAAAGIPTGEQFF. In DNA, the CDR3 is TGTGCCAGCAGCTCGGCGGCGGCGGGGATCCCTACGGGGGAGCAGTTCTTC.

The chain joins TRBV5-1 to TRBJ1-1; 8 bases agree with TRBD1. The junction had 5 bases not matched to a gene; V was cut back by 0 bases and J by 4 bases. The CDR3 has 15 residues. Germline assignment: CDR1 SGHRS and CDR2 YFSETQ. CDR3 region: CASSLGPTGGTEAFF. The CDR3 region has the DNA TGCGCCAGCAGCTTGGGCCCCACAGGGGGCACTGAAGCTTTCTTT.

In this sample, this clone turned up once. The CDR3 reads CASSLWAGAFDSNQPQHF. In DNA form, the CDR3 reads TGTGCCAGCAGCTTATGGGCAGGGGCCTTTGATAGCAATCAGCCCCAGCATTTT. The chain carries TRBV7-2 and TRBJ1-5; tentative D call: TRBD1 (6 bases). The germline CDR1 and CDR2 sequences are SGHTA and FQGNSA. V lost 2 bases to trimming and J lost 0 bases, with 17 bases between them. CDR3 length equals 18 residues. Full variable domain (rest looked up from reference TRBV7-2 and TRBJ1-5): GAGVSQSPSNKVTEKGKDVELRCDPISGHTALYWYRQSLGQGLEFLIYFQGNSAPDKSGLPSDRFSAERTGGSVSTLTIQRTQQEDSAVYLCASSLWAGAFDSNQPQHFGDGTRLSIL.

The rearrangement joins TRBV18 to TRBJ1-2; D unclear. This CDR3 has 16 residues. CDR1 and CDR2 from the germline V gene are KGHSH and LQKENI. Deletions cut 1 base from V and 2 bases from J, with 14 bases between. This CDR3 is CASSPQRAANNYGYTF. The CDR3 nucleotides are TGTGCCAGCTCACCACAACGAGCGGCAAACAACTATGGCTACACCTTC.

V and J are TRBV11-2 and TRBJ1-4; TRBD1 aligns across 10 bases. Trimming removed 5 bases from V and 5 bases from J; junction bases left unmatched: 5. Germline V gene lookup returns CDR1 SGHAT and CDR2 FQNNGV. The CDR3 runs to 15 residues. CDR3 sequence reads: CASSTGQGGNEKLFF. CDR3 DNA sequence: TGTGCCAGCAGCACCGGACAGGGGGGAAATGAAAAACTGTTTTTT.

The V gene is TRBV7-9, the J gene TRBJ2-1; TRBD2 matches at 9 bases. CDR3 length equals 17 residues. The V segment lost 2 bases and the J segment 6 bases; nucleotides outside the gene matches: 11. From germline, CDR1 is SEHNR and CDR2 FQNEAQ (reference sequence). CDR3 in amino acids: CASSLYLGASGVNEQFF. The CDR3 coding sequence is TGTGCCAGCAGCTTATATCTCGGGGCTAGCGGGGTCAATGAGCAGTTCTTC.

Concerning this clone: The same CDR3 also results from other DNA sequences found in this sample. This chain joins TRBV9 and TRBJ2-7, with a tentative D call TRBD2 (5 bases). Looked up from germline, CDR1 is SGDLS and CDR2 is YYNGEE. V dropped 0 bases and J dropped 3 bases, with 13 bases sitting between them. The CDR3 contains 15 residues. The CDR3 reads CASSVDGGTSYEQYF. In nucleotides, the CDR3 is TGTGCCAGCAGCGTAGATGGAGGAACAAGCTACGAGCAGTACTTC.

This chain links TRBV6-5 with TRBJ2-3; no firm D call. V was clipped by 6 bases and J by 2 bases, with 9 bases between them. The CDR3 runs to 13 residues. Germline-derived CDR1 and CDR2 are MNHEY and SVGAGI. DNA for the CDR3: TGTGCCAGCAGGGCACCAATCACAGATACGCAGTATTTT. This sequence encodes CASRAPITDTQYF.

The chain is built from TRBV5-6 and TRBJ1-6; a weak D match, TRBD1 (6 bases). The V and J ends lost 0 bases and 10 bases respectively, with 11 bases between them. The CDR3 is 14 residues long. Germline assignment: CDR1 SGHDT and CDR2 YYEEEE. DNA of the CDR3: TGTGCCAGCAGCTTGGTGGGGGCGGGCTCACCCCTCCACTTT. Translating it yields CASSLVGAGSPLHF.

The chain has TRBV7-2 and TRBJ1-2; D possibly corresponds to TRBD1 (5 bases). Deletions cut 3 bases from V and 3 bases from J, with 11 bases between. The CDR3 has 14 residues. Germline V CDR1 and CDR2: SGHTA, FQGNSA. For the CDR3, the DNA is TGTGCCAGCAGCTTTAATCAGGGTGACTATGGCTACACCTTC. Residues: CASSFNQGDYGYTF.

Turning to this clone: This sample includes further DNA sequences coding for the same CDR3. The chain recombines TRBV21-1 with TRBJ2-5; the table's D call, TRBD2, was not checked against the DNA. TRBV21-1 is termed a pseudogene. The CDR3 is 14 amino acids. The CDR3 protein is CASSWTSGEETQYF. CDR3 DNA: TGTGCCAGCAGTTGGACTAGCGGGGAAGAGACCCAGTACTTC.

The V call is TRBV27, the J call TRBJ1-1; 7 nucleotides align to TRBD1. Germline V gives CDR1 MNHEY, CDR2 SMNVEV (reference sequence). CDR3 length: 15 amino acids. V lost 0 bases and J lost 4; bases outside the gene matches: 5. CDR3 loop: CASSLSNRGGTEAFF. CDR3 DNA sequence: TGTGCCAGCAGTTTATCGAACAGGGGAGGCACTGAAGCTTTCTTT.